The source of this T cell receptor beta chain is a study of OX40 agonist ivuxolimab in advanced cancers. This CDR3 comprises 15 residues. The V and J ends lost 4 bases and 6 bases respectively, with 15 bases between them. Per germline, CDR1 MDHEN and CDR2 SYDVKM. The data were produced by immunoSEQ multiplex PCR, yet TCRdb's version contains in-frame clones alone and is incomplete. This table has about 55,000 clones, roughly four fifths appearing once. This clone was seen more than once but under ten times. Sequencing used CD4+ or CD8+ T cells sorted from blood, obtained in a trial of the OX40 agonist ivuxolimab. This sequence joins TRBV28 and TRBJ1-4, with D uncertain. The sequence came from an adult with an advanced solid tumor such as melanoma, head and neck, liver or kidney cancer. The CDR3 nucleotides are TGTGCCAGCAGTTACTTTATTGGATCAGATGAAAAACTGTTTTTT. It codes for CASSYFIGSDEKLFF.